A selection of T cell receptor beta chains follows, all from one sample in a study of blood T cells in healthy people across ages. In TCRdb, the 5' RACE reads were re-called with MiXCR into one record per CDR3 protein. Of approximately 800,000 distinct CDR3 sequences listed, more than 50% are singletons. Specimen: blood. The receptors stem from a man aged 40-49 years in good health. The CDR3 runs from the conserved cysteine through the conserved F or W. Fields, in order: clone size, V gene, D gene, J gene, CDR3 DNA, CDR3 protein. D genes are given only for firm matches. Part of the rows lack a size; the others show once, few, many or a class for expanded clones.

clone size: few; V gene: TRBV20-1; D gene: .; J gene: TRBJ2-1; CDR3 DNA: TGCAGTGCACGCAGAAATGCACCGGTCAGGGCGAATGAGCAGTTCTTC; CDR3 protein: CSARRNAPVRANEQFF
clone size: .; V gene: TRBV7-2; D gene: .; J gene: TRBJ2-7; CDR3 DNA: TGTGCCAGCAGCTTCGGGGAGCGGCGGGGCTACGAGCAGTACTTC; CDR3 protein: CASSFGERRGYEQYF
clone size: .; V gene: TRBV5-1; D gene: .; J gene: TRBJ2-7; CDR3 DNA: TGCGCCAGCAGCTTGGCAGGGTTTCCCCACGAGCAGTACTTC; CDR3 protein: CASSLAGFPHEQYF
clone size: .; V gene: TRBV10-3; D gene: .; J gene: TRBJ2-5; CDR3 DNA: TGTGCCATCAGTGAGCCCAGCGGAGGCCAAGAGACCCAGTACTTC; CDR3 protein: CAISEPSGGQETQYF
clone size: few; V gene: TRBV24-1; D gene: .; J gene: TRBJ2-3; CDR3 DNA: TGTGCCACCAGTGACCCGGGTCTCCGAGGCGATACGCAGTATTTT; CDR3 protein: CATSDPGLRGDTQYF
clone size: few; V gene: TRBV20-1; D gene: TRBD1; J gene: TRBJ2-1; CDR3 DNA: TGCAGTGCTAGAATCGGACAGGGGGACTACAATGAGCAGTTCTTC; CDR3 protein: CSARIGQGDYNEQFF
clone size: .; V gene: TRBV29-1; D gene: .; J gene: TRBJ2-5; CDR3 DNA: TGCAGCTCGACGGGGGCACTTGAGACCCAGTACTTC; CDR3 protein: CSSTGALETQYF
clone size: .; V gene: TRBV6-9; D gene: TRBD1; J gene: TRBJ2-3; CDR3 DNA: TGTGCCAGACGGACAGGGGGGAGCACAGATACGCAGTATTTT; CDR3 protein: CARRTGGSTDTQYF
clone size: .; V gene: TRBV7-3; D gene: TRBD2; J gene: TRBJ2-3; CDR3 DNA: TGTGCCAGCAGCTCAGGACTAGCGGGATCTACGCAGTATTTT; CDR3 protein: CASSSGLAGSTQYF
clone size: .; V gene: TRBV6-1; D gene: .; J gene: TRBJ1-1; CDR3 DNA: TGTGCCAGCAGAGAAAGGGTTAGGGGGTTTATGAACACTGAAGCTTTCTTT; CDR3 protein: CASRERVRGFMNTEAFF
clone size: .; V gene: TRBV20-1; D gene: .; J gene: TRBJ2-3; CDR3 DNA: TGCAGTGCTAGAGAGCTAGCGCAACGCACAGATACGCAGTATTTT; CDR3 protein: CSARELAQRTDTQYF
clone size: .; V gene: TRBV28; D gene: .; J gene: TRBJ2-2; CDR3 DNA: TGTGCCACCCACAGGGAGGACACCGGGGAGCTGTTTTTT; CDR3 protein: CATHREDTGELFF
clone size: .; V gene: TRBV12-3/TRBV12-4; D gene: .; J gene: TRBJ2-6; CDR3 DNA: TGTGCCAGCAGTCCGTGGACGCGGGTGGGGCCCTCTGGGGCCAACGTCCTGACTTTC; CDR3 protein: CASSPWTRVGPSGANVLTF
clone size: few; V gene: TRBV6-1; D gene: TRBD1; J gene: TRBJ2-7; CDR3 DNA: TGTGCCAGCAGAGTCGGAGAGGGGGCCTCCTACGAGCAGTACTTC; CDR3 protein: CASRVGEGASYEQYF
clone size: few; V gene: TRBV7-2; D gene: TRBD2; J gene: TRBJ2-7; CDR3 DNA: TGTGCCAGCAGCTTAGAGCTAGCGGGGCTCTCCTACGAGCAGTACTTC; CDR3 protein: CASSLELAGLSYEQYF